Listed below are T cell receptor beta chains from one sample, sequenced in a study of cytomegalovirus exposure and HLA in healthy donors. Clones were sequenced by immunoSEQ multiplex PCR, and TCRdb holds only the in-frame ones, with some missing. Here the sample spans under 250,000 clones, roughly 84% being singletons. What was sequenced was PBMCs. These receptors were taken from a woman aged 18-35 years in good health and CMV-seropositive. Each CDR3 is given with its conserved first and last residue. Each record gives: clone size, D gene, V gene, J gene, CDR3 DNA, CDR3 protein. The D gene is left open where the match is weak. Not all rows give a size; the values are once, few, many and, for expanded clones, a class.

NA	TRBD2	TRBV9	TRBJ2-3	TGTGCCAGCAGCGTAGCCGCGGGAGTAACAGATACGCAGTATTTT	CASSVAAGVTDTQYF
NA	TRBD2	TRBV7-2	TRBJ2-1	TGTGCCAGCAGCTTAGTGGCTAGCGGGCTAAATGAGCAGTTCTTC	CASSLVASGLNEQFF
few	TRBD1	TRBV5-5	TRBJ1-5	TGTGCCAGCAGTCCAGTCGGGACGGGACAGAATCAGCCCCAGCATTTT	CASSPVGTGQNQPQHF
NA	NA	TRBV18	TRBJ2-2	TGTGCCAGCTCACCCGCCCCCAGGACTAACACCGGGGAGCTGTTTTTT	CASSPAPRTNTGELFF
NA	NA	TRBV2	TRBJ1-5	TGTGCCAGCAGTACGACAAGTAGCAATCAGCCCCAGCATTTT	CASSTTSSNQPQHF
NA	NA	TRBV10-3	TRBJ1-1	TGTGCCATCAGGGATACAGGGCTGAACACTGAAGCTTTCTTT	CAIRDTGLNTEAFF
NA	NA	TRBV5-1	TRBJ2-7	TGCGCCAGCAGCTTGGAGGCGGGATCCTACGAGCAGTACTTC	CASSLEAGSYEQYF
NA	TRBD1	TRBV28	TRBJ1-1	TGTGCCAGCAGTGGACAGGGACAGATCACTGAAGCTTTCTTT	CASSGQGQITEAFF
NA	NA	TRBV28	TRBJ2-3	TGTGCCAGCAGTCTCGAGCGGGCTAGCACAGATACGCAGTATTTT	CASSLERASTDTQYF
NA	NA	TRBV7-9	TRBJ2-7	TGTGCCAGCAGCTTAAGTGGACAGCTTAGCGACGAGCAGTACTTC	CASSLSGQLSDEQYF
NA	NA	TRBV28	TRBJ2-7	TGTGCCAGCAGTTTTACCCCAACGGGAGATATCTGGTACGAGCAGTACTTC	CASSFTPTGDIWYEQYF
NA	NA	TRBV19	TRBJ2-7	TGTGCCAGTAGTATTAGGGGCGAGCAGTACTTC	CASSIRGEQYF
NA	TRBD2	TRBV5-1	TRBJ2-1	TGCGCCAGCAGCCGGTTTGGGGCCGGGACTAGCGGAGACAATGAGCAGTTCTTC	CASSRFGAGTSGDNEQFF
NA	NA	TRBV29-1	TRBJ1-1	TGCAGCGTCGGGGCGGGGCAAATGAACACTGAAGCTTTCTTT	CSVGAGQMNTEAFF
NA	NA	TRBV4-1	TRBJ2-1	TGCGCCAGCAGCCAAGGCGGTAGCGGCCGCTCCTACAATGAGCAGTTCTTC	CASSQGGSGRSYNEQFF